Described below is a single T cell receptor beta chain sequence and its context. CDR1 and CDR2 (germline): LNHDA, SQIVND (reference sequence). There are 18 residues in the CDR3. The V end lost 4 bases, the J end lost 5 bases, and 24 bases lay between the germline ends. These data come from a study of cytomegalovirus exposure and HLA in healthy donors. Looking at the study overall: An earlier analysis found fewer than 120 million unique TCR beta sequences from around 180 million T cells.

The PCR used 60 Vbeta and 13 Jbeta primers. Method: immunoSEQ multiplex PCR; TCRdb's copy keeps in-frame clones and lacks some. The sample records approximately 170,000 clones, approximately 80% being singletons. This sequence was found in a boy aged 2 to 9 in good health and CMV-seronegative. The sequencing sample was made of PBMCs. The J gene is TRBJ1-5, the V gene TRBV19, with D maybe TRBD1 (6 bases). The CDR3 nucleotides read TGTGCCAGTAGTAGTCACCCTAGACAGGTCGAAGGGGATCAGCCCCAGCATTTT. It specifies CASSSHPRQVEGDQPQHF.